Presented here are 9 T cell receptor beta chains from one specimen sequenced in a study of regulatory T cells in long-lasting Graves disease. Arm-PCR of CDR3 regions with iRepertoire HTBI primers generated TCR beta libraries. From the multiplex PCR reads, TCRdb called clonotypes with MiXCR, one entry per CDR3 protein. The table records approximately 360,000 distinct CDR3 sequences, less than 30% of them present only once. The time point: persistent/refractory GD, antithyroid drugs over 5 years with positive TRAb. From RNA extracted from PBMCs, the TCR library was made. Sequenced here: peripheral blood mononuclear cells (PBMCs), sampled when the disease was refractory, from a patient treated with antithyroid drugs. Every receptor here comes from a woman aged 40 to 50 with Graves disease.

This clonotype was seen repeatedly, ten times or more. J is TRBJ1-4 and V is TRBV28, with a weak D call TRBD1 (6 bases). The V gene lost 7 bases and the J gene lost 5 bases, with 11 bases spanning the gap. The CDR3 runs to 13 residues. Germline V CDR1 and CDR2: MDHEN, SYDVKM. CDR3 in DNA: TGTGCCAGCAAGGCAGGGGCAAATGAAAAACTGTTTTTT. It yields the protein CASKAGANEKLFF.

This clonotype was observed a few times. This chain links TRBV2 with TRBJ2-1; D unclear. Germline lookup yields CDR1 SNHLY and CDR2 FYNNEI. Trimming stripped 6 bases from V and 12 bases from J, with 15 bases between. The CDR3 covers 12 residues. The CDR3 DNA follows: TGTGCCAGCAGCTTGCGTGGGGATGGGCAGTTCTTC. Protein product: CASSLRGDGQFF.

This clonotype was observed a handful of times. The chain uses TRBV20-1 and TRBJ1-1, with TRBD1 matching 9 bases. This CDR3 has 13 residues. Germline-derived CDR1 and CDR2 are DFQATT and SNEGSKA (reference sequence). The V and J ends lost 5 bases and 5 bases, in that order; junction bases with no gene match: 6. CDR3 protein: CSAPGTGRTEAFF. CDR3 nucleotide sequence: TGCAGTGCTCCCGGGACAGGGCGGACTGAAGCTTTCTTT.

The chain links TRBV7-9 to TRBJ2-1, with D perhaps matching TRBD1 or TRBD2 (5 bases each). The CDR3 covers 12 residues. V was pared by 6 bases and J by 8 bases, with 11 bases between. Germline V gives CDR1 SEHNR, CDR2 FQNEAQ (reference sequence). The CDR3 sequence is CASSKTADEQFF. The CDR3 nucleotides read TGTGCCAGCAGTAAGACAGCGGATGAGCAGTTCTTC.

This clonotype was seen at least ten times. V usage is TRBV28 and J usage is TRBJ1-2; possibly TRBD1 for D (6 bases). The V gene's germline CDR1 is MDHEN and CDR2 SYDVKM. V was shortened by 5 bases and J by 2 bases, with 15 bases between the two germline ends. This CDR3 spans 15 amino acids. CDR3 loop: CASSPPGQGNYGYTF. The CDR3 DNA is TGTGCCAGCAGTCCACCGGGACAAGGAAACTATGGCTACACCTTC.

With regard to this clonotype: A much bigger clone sits one base away, suggesting this may be a read error. The chain is built from TRBV12-3 or TRBV12-4 and TRBJ2-2, with a weak D call TRBD2 (5 bases). The CDR3 contains 13 residues. CDR3 coding DNA: TGTGCCAGCAGAAACAGAGACACCGGGGAGCTGCTTTTT. Amino acid sequence: CASRNRDTGELLF.

This clonotype was seen a few times. As DNA, the CDR3 is TGCAGTGCCGAACGAGCGGGTGGGGAGACCCAGTACTTC. This gives the protein CSAERAGGETQYF. The gene calls are TRBV20-1 and TRBJ2-5; TRBD2 is a possible D gene (6 bases). The germline V and J ends were trimmed by 6 bases and 5 bases, with 16 bases remaining between them. From germline, CDR1 is DFQATT and CDR2 SNEGSKA (reference sequence). This CDR3 is 13 amino acids long.

This clonotype was seen ten or more times. This sequence joins TRBV12-3 or TRBV12-4 and TRBJ2-7; 8 bases fit TRBD1. This CDR3 is built from 15 residues. The V and J ends lost 6 bases and 0 bases, in that order; junction bases with no gene match: 7. The CDR3 DNA reads as TGTGCCAGCAGACCCGGACAGGGCCTCTCCTACGAGCAGTACTTC. This encodes CASRPGQGLSYEQYF.

The sample holds many counts of this clonotype. This sequence joins TRBV7-9 and TRBJ2-5; possibly TRBD2 for D (5 bases). Trimming left V 1 base short and J 5 bases short, with 11 bases between. The CDR3 spans 14 residues. Looked up from germline, CDR1 is SEHNR and CDR2 is FQNEAQ (reference sequence). CDR3 bases: TGTGCCAGCAGCTTAGGGGTAGCGTGGGAGACCCAGTACTTC. This sequence encodes CASSLGVAWETQYF.